A single sample gave rise to the 14 T cell receptor beta chains below, sequenced in a study of radiotherapy plus CTLA-4 blockade in lung cancer. The data were produced by immunoSEQ multiplex PCR, yet TCRdb's version contains in-frame clones alone and is incomplete. The table lists tens of thousands of clones, more than 75% of them singletons. The specimen was peripheral blood, collected from a patient treated with radiotherapy plus ipilimumab. The receptor set was obtained from a human donor with non-small cell lung cancer that progressed on radiotherapy plus ipilimumab.

As DNA, the CDR3 is TGCGCCAGCAGCTTGGAAGGGGTTGGGGCCCAAGAGACCCAGTACTTC. Translating it yields CASSLEGVGAQETQYF. The chain links TRBV5-1 to TRBJ2-5; maybe TRBD1 (5 bases). The CDR3 length is 16 residues. V gave up 0 bases and J gave up 1 base, with 13 bases separating them. Germline CDR1 reads SGHRS; CDR2 reads YFSETQ.

The rearrangement uses TRBV27 and TRBJ1-5; no clear D gene. Trimming took 3 bases from V and 3 from J, leaving 12 bases between them. Germline V gives CDR1 MNHEY, CDR2 SMNVEV (reference sequence). The CDR3 extends over 15 amino acids. As DNA, the CDR3 is TGTGCCAGCAGTTTGATGTCGATCCCCAATCAGCCCCAGCATTTT. This sequence encodes CASSLMSIPNQPQHF.

As DNA, the CDR3 is TGTGCCAGCAGTCCTCCCGGTTATGAGGAAAAACTGTTTTTT. Translation: CASSPPGYEEKLFF. V and J are TRBV28 and TRBJ1-4; D gene ambiguous. V was clipped by 5 bases and J by 8 bases, with 15 bases between them. Germline-derived CDR1 and CDR2 are MDHEN and SYDVKM. The CDR3 has 14 amino acids. The full variable domain, rest sourced from reference TRBV28 and TRBJ1-4, is DVKVTQSSRYLVKRTGEKVFLECVQDMDHENMFWYRQDPGLGLRLIYFSYDVKMKEKGDIPEGYSVSREKKERFSLILESASTNQTSMYLCASSPPGYEEKLFFGSGTQLSVL.

This sequence joins TRBV10-3 and TRBJ2-2; D is uncertain. CDR1 is ENHRY and CDR2 is SYGVKD in the germline V gene. Trimming removed 8 bases from V and 6 bases from J, with 10 bases in between. The CDR3 is 12 residues long. In DNA form, the CDR3 reads TGTGCCATCGACTCGCCGGCCGGGGAGCTGTTTTTT. It encodes CAIDSPAGELFF.

The rearrangement joins TRBV13 to TRBJ2-2, with TRBD1 matching over 7 bases. V was pared by 2 bases and J by 5 bases, with 5 bases of the junction left unmatched. The CDR3 runs 15 residues. Germline CDR1 PRHDT, CDR2 FYEKMQ (reference sequence). CDR3 DNA sequence: TGTGCCAGCAGCTTATACGACAGGGCAACCGGGGAGCTGTTTTTT. The encoded protein is CASSLYDRATGELFF.

The gene calls are TRBV28 and TRBJ2-5, with 11 bases fitting TRBD2. Germline CDR1 is MDHEN and CDR2 is SYDVKM. The CDR3 runs to 15 residues. V dropped 5 bases and J dropped 5; count of bases not matched to a gene: 7. CDR3 protein: CASSTRLAGYETQYF. The CDR3 nucleotides read TGTGCCAGCAGTACCCGACTAGCGGGATACGAGACCCAGTACTTC.

This chain links TRBV6-5 with TRBJ2-7; TRBD1 agrees at 11 bases. The germline CDR1 and CDR2 sequences are MNHEY and SVGAGI. The CDR3 runs to 14 residues. The V gene end was trimmed by 6 bases and the J gene end by 3 bases; junction bases not matched to a gene: 4. DNA for the CDR3: TGTGCCAGCAGCCGGACAGGGGGCGTCTACGAGCAGTACTTC. Residues: CASSRTGGVYEQYF.

This chain joins TRBV28 and TRBJ1-4; possible D gene TRBD1, 5 bases. This CDR3 comprises 14 residues. Germline CDR1 and CDR2: MDHEN and SYDVKM. Trimming cost V 6 bases and J 2 bases, with 10 bases left between them. CDR3 DNA sequence: TGTGCCAGCAGATCAGGGTTCACTAATGAAAAACTGTTTTTT. Translation gives CASRSGFTNEKLFF. Filled out from reference TRBV28 and TRBJ1-4, the complete variable domain reads DVKVTQSSRYLVKRTGEKVFLECVQDMDHENMFWYRQDPGLGLRLIYFSYDVKMKEKGDIPEGYSVSREKKERFSLILESASTNQTSMYLCASRSGFTNEKLFFGSGTQLSVL.

The rearrangement joins TRBV6-6 to TRBJ1-1; D may be TRBD1 (6 bases). V lost 6 bases to trimming and J lost 3 bases, with 14 bases between them. Germline CDR1 is MNHNY and CDR2 is SVGAGI (reference sequence). The CDR3 covers 14 residues. The CDR3 DNA is TGTGCCAGCAGGCCTTGGGAGGGGGACACTGAAGCTTTCTTT. Translation gives CASRPWEGDTEAFF.

The J gene is TRBJ2-5, the V gene TRBV19; D remains unclear. This CDR3 spans 13 amino acids. Trimming left V 3 bases short and J 4 bases short, with 9 bases between. Germline assignment: CDR1 LNHDA and CDR2 SQIVND (reference sequence). The CDR3 is CASSIRLRETQYF. The CDR3 DNA sequence: TGTGCCAGTAGTATTAGACTCCGAGAGACCCAGTACTTC.

The rearrangement uses TRBV2 and TRBJ2-2; tentatively, D is TRBD2 (5 bases). The CDR3 totals 15 residues. Germline V gene lookup returns CDR1 SNHLY and CDR2 FYNNEI. With 3 bases removed from V and 4 bases from J, the gap between germline ends came to 12 bases. The CDR3 is CASSEEDEGTGELFF. The CDR3 DNA is TGTGCCAGCAGTGAGGAGGATGAGGGCACCGGGGAGCTGTTTTTT.

This chain links TRBV7-2 with TRBJ2-5; no clear D gene. Germline-derived CDR1 and CDR2 are SGHTA and FQGNSA. Trimming removed 3 bases from V and 4 bases from J, with 6 bases in between. This CDR3 has 12 residues. CDR3 nucleotides: TGTGCCAGCAGCTTTCCAGTAGAGACCCAGTACTTC. It translates to CASSFPVETQYF.

This clone is a singleton in its sample. J is TRBJ2-7 and V is TRBV2; tentatively, D is TRBD1 (5 bases). CDR1 is SNHLY and CDR2 is FYNNEI in the germline V gene. Trimming took 7 bases from V and 3 from J, leaving 13 bases between them. The CDR3 is 13 amino acids. The DNA of the CDR3 is TGTGCCAGCACCCAGACAGAATTCTACGAGCAGTACTTC. Its translation is CASTQTEFYEQYF.

In its sample, this clone is medium-sized. V gene TRBV4-3 combines with J gene TRBJ2-1; possibly TRBD1 or TRBD2 for D (5 bases each). V was pared by 4 bases and J by 12 bases, with 19 bases between. This CDR3 spans 14 amino acids. CDR1 and CDR2 from the germline V gene are LGHNA and YSLEER. The CDR3 is CASSLHPGPRPQFF. CDR3 nucleotides: TGCGCCAGCAGCCTCCACCCGGGACCCCGCCCGCAGTTCTTC.